The 32 T cell receptor beta chains below were found in one sample sequenced in a study of long-term antiretroviral therapy in people with HIV. It was version v3.0 of the immunoSEQ assay that was run at survey level. The protocol was immunoSEQ multiplex PCR, while the TCRdb copy is restricted to in-frame clones and leaves out a portion. The data show about 16,000 clones, about 86% seen once. The input for sequencing was unsorted PBMCs, taken around 2.3 years before starting antiretroviral therapy. These receptors originate from a woman aged 30 to 39 with HIV.

The gene calls are TRBV7-2 and TRBJ1-2; 10 positions agree with TRBD1. This CDR3 has 17 amino acids. The V segment lost 5 bases and the J segment 0 bases; nucleotides outside the gene matches: 9. The germline V gene has CDR1 SGHTA and CDR2 FQGNSA. CDR3 sequence (DNA): TGTGCCAGCAGCGAAGACAGGGGGCTCATAGCTAACTATGGCTACACCTTC. It specifies CASSEDRGLIANYGYTF.

The V and J genes are TRBV5-1 and TRBJ1-1, with D tentatively TRBD1 (5 bases). The V end was cut by 4 bases, the J end by 1 base, with 20 bases between. Looked up from germline, CDR1 is SGHRS and CDR2 is YFSETQ. The CDR3 covers 17 residues. CDR3 coding DNA: TGCGCCAGCAGCACAAGGGCCCCGGCAGGGCCGAACACTGAAGCTTTCTTT. Residues: CASSTRAPAGPNTEAFF.

The V gene is TRBV19, the J gene TRBJ2-3; D perhaps matches TRBD2 (6 bases). V lost 6 bases, J lost 2 bases, and 18 bases lay in between. Germline V gene data show CDR1 as LNHDA and CDR2 as SQIVND (reference sequence). CDR3 length: 16 amino acids. The CDR3 loop is CASRKTLAVTTDTQYF. CDR3 coding DNA: TGTGCCAGTAGGAAAACCTTAGCGGTAACCACAGATACGCAGTATTTT. Drawing the rest from reference TRBV19 and TRBJ2-3, the complete variable domain is DGGITQSPKYLFRKEGQNVTLSCEQNLNHDAMYWYRQDPGQGLRLIYYSQIVNDFQKGDIAEGYSVSREKKESFPLTVTSAQKNPTAFYLCASRKTLAVTTDTQYFGPGTRLTVL.

The gene calls are TRBV7-2 and TRBJ2-3; D not certain. Germline CDR1 and CDR2: SGHTA and FQGNSA. The CDR3 contains 14 residues. Trimming took off 5 bases at V and 1 base at J, with 10 bases between the two ends. CDR3 loop: CASSPRPRTDTQYF. Here the CDR3 DNA reads TGTGCCAGCAGCCCCCGGCCCCGCACAGATACGCAGTATTTT. Full variable domain (remainder filled in from reference TRBV7-2 and TRBJ2-3): GAGVSQSPSNKVTEKGKDVELRCDPISGHTALYWYRQSLGQGLEFLIYFQGNSAPDKSGLPSDRFSAERTGGSVSTLTIQRTQQEDSAVYLCASSPRPRTDTQYFGPGTRLTVL.

The genes are TRBV25-1 and TRBJ2-7; TRBD1 might be the D (5 bases). The length of the CDR3 is 11 residues. CDR1 is MGHDK, CDR2 SYGVNS, per germline. With 10 bases removed from V and 4 bases from J, the gap between germline ends came to 11 bases. The CDR3 loop reads CATIQGYEQYF. CDR3 in DNA: TGTGCCACGATCCAGGGTTACGAGCAGTACTTC.

This sequence joins TRBV6-5 and TRBJ1-6, with D possibly TRBD1 on 5 matching bases. CDR1 MNHEY and CDR2 SVGAGI come from the germline V gene. V shed 2 bases and J shed 7 bases, with 9 bases lying between them. The CDR3 totals 14 residues. The CDR3 region is CASSYGQGNSPLHF. The DNA of the CDR3 is TGTGCCAGCAGTTACGGACAAGGGAATTCACCCCTCCACTTT.

This clone was counted once. This chain links TRBV7-7 with TRBJ2-3; no reliable D call. Germline V gene sequence: CDR1 SSHAT, CDR2 FNYEAQ (reference sequence). V lost 4 bases, J lost 4 bases, and 9 bases lay in between. The CDR3 sequence is 13 residues long. The CDR3 loop reads CASSSSYADTQYF. Here the CDR3 DNA reads TGTGCCAGCAGCTCCTCCTACGCAGATACGCAGTATTTT.

The rearrangement uses TRBV4-2 and TRBJ2-7; 7 positions match TRBD1. There are 16 residues in the CDR3. Per germline, CDR1 LGHNA and CDR2 YNFKEQ. After removal of 6 bases from V and 3 bases from J, the junction contained 14 bases not matched to a gene. The CDR3 spells CASRPGQSEVGYEQYF. DNA for the CDR3: TGTGCCAGCAGACCGGGACAGTCGGAGGTCGGCTACGAGCAGTACTTC.

The J gene is TRBJ1-6, the V gene TRBV9; D perhaps matches TRBD1 (5 bases). The CDR3 has 16 residues. From germline, CDR1 is SGDLS and CDR2 YYNGEE. V was cut by 3 bases and J by 9 bases, with 19 bases left in between. The CDR3 sequence is CASSADWDVLRSPLHF. In DNA, the CDR3 is TGTGCCAGCAGCGCCGACTGGGACGTCCTACGTTCACCCCTCCACTTT.

The V call is TRBV29-1, the J call TRBJ2-7; tentative D call: TRBD2 (6 bases). The germline V gene has CDR1 SQVTM and CDR2 ANQGSEA. The CDR3 consists of 13 residues. V shed 4 bases and J shed 3 bases, with 13 bases lying between them. The CDR3 DNA sequence: TGCAGCGTTGCGAAGGGCGGGATCTACGAGCAGTACTTC. Encoded protein: CSVAKGGIYEQYF.

The V gene is TRBV19, the J gene TRBJ1-2; no clear D gene. Looked up from germline, CDR1 is LNHDA and CDR2 is SQIVND (reference sequence). The length of the CDR3 is 14 residues. Trimming shortened V by 2 bases and J by 0 bases, and 7 bases separated the two germline ends. The CDR3 is CASSISRANYGYTF. The CDR3 region has the DNA TGTGCCAGTAGTATAAGTCGGGCTAACTATGGCTACACCTTC. Supplemented by reference TRBV19 and TRBJ1-2, the full variable domain reads DGGITQSPKYLFRKEGQNVTLSCEQNLNHDAMYWYRQDPGQGLRLIYYSQIVNDFQKGDIAEGYSVSREKKESFPLTVTSAQKNPTAFYLCASSISRANYGYTFGSGTRLTVV.

The rearrangement links TRBV9 to TRBJ2-1; D is perhaps TRBD1 (5 bases). The CDR3 totals 15 residues. V was cut by 3 bases and J by 0 bases, with 10 bases left in between. From germline, CDR1 is SGDLS and CDR2 YYNGEE. CDR3 residues: CASSADSLSYNEQFF. The CDR3 DNA reads as TGTGCCAGCAGCGCAGACAGCCTCTCCTACAATGAGCAGTTCTTC.

The chain links TRBV6-1 to TRBJ1-3; TRBD1 aligns across 10 bases. Germline V gene sequence: CDR1 MNHNS, CDR2 SASEGT. Unmatched junction bases numbered 4, after V lost 4 bases and J lost 1 base. The CDR3 length is 16 residues. The CDR3 loop is CASSARQGASGNTIYF. The CDR3 DNA reads as TGTGCCAGCAGTGCTCGACAGGGGGCTTCTGGAAACACCATATATTTT.

The rearrangement joins TRBV6-5 to TRBJ2-7; D gene unclear. There are 13 residues in the CDR3. CDR1 and CDR2 from the germline V gene are MNHEY and SVGAGI. Trimming stripped 6 bases from V and 6 bases from J, with 15 bases between. The CDR3 bases are TGTGCCAGCAGCGCCGGTCCAGGCGGCGAGCAGTACTTC. This sequence encodes CASSAGPGGEQYF.

This clone came up once. The CDR3 loop reads CASSSSGGATDTQYF. CDR3 in DNA: TGTGCCAGTAGTTCTAGCGGGGGGGCCACAGATACGCAGTATTTT. The chain has TRBV19 and TRBJ2-3; 12 positions agree with TRBD2. The CDR3 consists of 15 residues. The V segment lost 5 bases and the J segment 2 bases; nucleotides outside the gene matches: 2. The germline gives CDR1 LNHDA, CDR2 SQIVND (reference sequence).

The chain combines TRBV30 with TRBJ1-1; 7 nucleotides align to TRBD1. CDR1 is GTSNPN and CDR2 is SVGIG in the germline V gene (reference sequence). The trim removed 5 bases at V and 0 bases at J, leaving 3 bases unmatched. CDR3 size: 13 residues. DNA for the CDR3: TGTGCCTGGGCGGGACAGATGAACACTGAAGCTTTCTTT. Encoded protein: CAWAGQMNTEAFF. The variable domain in full, completed from reference TRBV30 and TRBJ1-1, reads SQTIHQWPATLVQPVGSPLSLECTVEGTSNPNLYWYRQAAGRGLQLLFYSVGIGQISSEVPQNLSASRPQDRQFILSSKKLLLSDSGFYLCAWAGQMNTEAFFGQGTRLTVV.

This clone is deemed medium-sized (0.01 to 0.1%). The J gene is TRBJ2-7, the V gene TRBV7-6; D might be TRBD1 (6 bases). This CDR3 region has 15 residues. V was pared by 0 bases and J by 1 base, with 10 bases between. The germline CDR1 and CDR2 sequences are SGHVS and FNYEAQ. CDR3 in DNA: TGTGCCAGCAGCTTAGCGTCGGACAGTTCCTACGAGCAGTACTTC. Residues: CASSLASDSSYEQYF.

This chain uses TRBV29-1 with TRBJ1-1, with TRBD1 identical over 7 bases. Germline CDR1 is SQVTM and CDR2 is ANQGSEA. Trimming took 4 bases from V and 1 from J; bases not matched to a gene: 6. The CDR3 runs 14 residues. The CDR3 protein is CSVAVTGRNTEAFF. As DNA, the CDR3 is TGCAGCGTTGCTGTGACAGGGAGGAACACTGAAGCTTTCTTT.

The chain links TRBV5-4 to TRBJ1-1; a possible D gene is TRBD1 (5 bases). The CDR3 is 15 residues long. Germline V gene lookup returns CDR1 SGHNT and CDR2 YYREEE (reference sequence). The V end was cut by 3 bases, the J end by 5 bases, with 17 bases between. CDR3 DNA sequence: TGTGCCAGCAGCTCATCTCGGACGGGGGGGACTGAAGCTTTCTTT. It is translated as CASSSSRTGGTEAFF.

The chain combines TRBV27 with TRBJ1-1, with D perhaps TRBD1 (6 bases). The CDR3 totals 11 residues. Germline V lookup: CDR1 MNHEY, CDR2 SMNVEV (reference sequence). Trimming shortened V by 4 bases and J by 11 bases, and 11 bases separated the two germline ends. CDR3 protein: CASSYRQEAFF. Here the CDR3 DNA reads TGTGCCAGCAGTTACCGACAGGAGGCTTTCTTT.

The CDR3 sequence: CASSIVNSREQYF. Here the CDR3 DNA reads TGTGCCAGTAGTATAGTTAACAGTAGGGAGCAGTACTTC. This sequence joins TRBV19 and TRBJ2-7; no definite D call. This CDR3 has 13 residues. Germline V gives CDR1 LNHDA, CDR2 SQIVND (reference sequence). Trimming took 1 base from V and 7 from J, leaving 11 bases between them.

The chain is built from TRBV4-1 and TRBJ1-1; no clear D. The CDR3 covers 13 residues. Trimming took off 6 bases at V and 2 bases at J, with 10 bases between the two ends. Germline V CDR1 and CDR2: MGHRA, YSYEKL. This chain's CDR3 is CASSPGVNTEAFF. The CDR3 DNA sequence: TGCGCCAGCAGTCCCGGCGTCAACACTGAAGCTTTCTTT.

Only one count was recorded for this clone. The chain has TRBV27 and TRBJ1-6; a possible D gene is TRBD1 (5 bases). The CDR3 is made up of 16 amino acids. CDR1 and CDR2 (germline): MNHEY, SMNVEV (reference sequence). The V end lost 0 bases, the J end lost 10 bases, and 16 bases lay between the germline ends. CDR3 DNA: TGTGCCAGCAGTTTATCGGGGGGGGAGGGGTGGTCACCCCTCCACTTT. The encoded protein is CASSLSGGEGWSPLHF.

V usage is TRBV2 and J usage is TRBJ1-5, with 8 nucleotides matching TRBD1. The CDR3 has 15 residues. In germline, CDR1 is SNHLY, CDR2 FYNNEI. Germline trimming cut 6 bases from V and 5 bases from J; bases unmatched to any gene: 9. The CDR3 bases are TGTGCCAGCAGCGTCCTCAGGGGACAGGATCAGCCCCAGCATTTT. This gives the protein CASSVLRGQDQPQHF.

The CDR3 DNA follows: TGCGCCAGCAGCTTGGAAGAGAATAATATCTACGAGCAGTACTTC. Protein product: CASSLEENNIYEQYF. The chain carries TRBV5-1 and TRBJ2-7; D is uncertain. V was clipped by 0 bases and J by 3 bases, with 13 bases between them. There are 15 residues in the CDR3. Germline V gene sequence: CDR1 SGHRS, CDR2 YFSETQ.

This clone was detected once. The V and J genes are TRBV5-4 and TRBJ2-7, with no clear D. Per the germline V gene, CDR1 is SGHNT and CDR2 is YYREEE (reference sequence). This CDR3 spans 14 amino acids. V lost 3 bases and J lost 2, with 12 bases in between. This CDR3 reads CASSSLDGPYEQYF. In nucleotides, the CDR3 is TGTGCCAGCAGCTCCCTAGACGGTCCCTACGAGCAGTACTTC.

J is TRBJ1-1 and V is TRBV29-1, with D possibly matching TRBD1 (6 bases). The CDR3 consists of 13 residues. The ends were cut back, 7 bases at V and 2 bases at J, with 14 bases in the middle. Germline V gives CDR1 SQVTM, CDR2 ANQGSEA. The CDR3 nucleotides are TGCAGCGCCAAACAGGGAACCAACACTGAAGCTTTCTTT. As protein: CSAKQGTNTEAFF.

The chain uses TRBV6-1 and TRBJ2-3; TRBD2 agrees at 9 bases. In germline, CDR1 is MNHNS, CDR2 SASEGT. V trimming: 4 bases; J trimming: 2 bases; junction bases outside the gene matches: 4. CDR3 length: 15 amino acids. The CDR3 region has the DNA TGTGCCAGCAGTGGGACTAGCGATAACACAGATACGCAGTATTTT. Translated: CASSGTSDNTDTQYF.

The chain carries TRBV30 and TRBJ1-4; TRBD1 matches at 7 bases. J was trimmed by 8 bases and V by 2 bases; bases with no gene match: 5. There are 13 residues in the CDR3. Germline assignment: CDR1 GTSNPN and CDR2 SVGIG (reference sequence). CDR3 loop: CAWSTQGGEKLFF. In DNA, the CDR3 is TGTGCCTGGAGTACCCAGGGGGGCGAAAAACTGTTTTTT.

The V and J genes are TRBV18 and TRBJ2-4; D uncertain. V dropped 3 bases and J dropped 0 bases, with 12 bases sitting between them. Per the germline V gene, CDR1 is KGHSH and CDR2 is LQKENI. There are 16 residues in the CDR3. CDR3 protein: CASSPLTDLAKNIQYF. The CDR3 DNA follows: TGTGCCAGCTCACCCCTGACTGATCTAGCCAAAAACATTCAGTACTTC.

The chain has TRBV18 and TRBJ2-3; TRBD1 agrees at 9 bases. Germline assignment: CDR1 KGHSH and CDR2 LQKENI. The trim removed 2 bases at V and 2 bases at J, leaving 2 bases unmatched. The CDR3 loop spans 15 amino acids. The CDR3 loop reads CASSPGTGLTDTQYF. As DNA, the CDR3 is TGTGCCAGCTCACCAGGGACAGGGCTCACAGATACGCAGTATTTT.

This chain uses TRBV6-1 with TRBJ1-3; D ambiguous. Germline V gene lookup returns CDR1 MNHNS and CDR2 SASEGT. This CDR3 region has 14 residues. V lost 5 bases to trimming and J lost 0 bases, with 8 bases between them. As DNA, the CDR3 is TGTGCCAGCAGTCGAGCTTCCTCTGGAAACACCATATATTTT. Protein: CASSRASSGNTIYF.